The source of this T cell receptor (beta chain) is a study of T cells in Graves' hyperthyroidism and ophthalmopathy. Study-level information: Peripheral blood was secured at the point of initial diagnosis, before any treatment. General observations from the study: A model using 13 V-J features told ophthalmopathy apart from stable hyperthyroidism.

Amplification targeted TCR beta CDR3 regions from RNA transcripts. During a first-round RT-PCR of the TCR CDR3, the HTBI primer set was used. TCRdb used MiXCR to reprocess the multiplex PCR reads, holding one entry per CDR3 protein. The table records hundreds of thousands of distinct CDR3 sequences, 16% of them present only once. Germline V CDR1 and CDR2: SGHDT, YYEEEE. V lost 4 bases to trimming and J lost 1 base, with 5 bases between them. The CDR3 sequence is 12 residues long. Only a few counts were recorded for this clonotype. Its antigen remains unknown. Any patient presenting with uncontrolled infection, other autoimmune disease, pregnancy or lactation was left out. The PBMCs had their origin in approximately 10 ml of fresh peripheral blood.

Sequenced sample: blood. This chain connects TRBV5-6 to TRBJ2-5; no firm D call. This TCR came from a woman younger than 30 with Graves' hyperthyroidism. In DNA, the CDR3 is TGTGCCAGCAGCGCCACCCAAGAGACCCAGTACTTC. Translating it yields CASSATQETQYF.